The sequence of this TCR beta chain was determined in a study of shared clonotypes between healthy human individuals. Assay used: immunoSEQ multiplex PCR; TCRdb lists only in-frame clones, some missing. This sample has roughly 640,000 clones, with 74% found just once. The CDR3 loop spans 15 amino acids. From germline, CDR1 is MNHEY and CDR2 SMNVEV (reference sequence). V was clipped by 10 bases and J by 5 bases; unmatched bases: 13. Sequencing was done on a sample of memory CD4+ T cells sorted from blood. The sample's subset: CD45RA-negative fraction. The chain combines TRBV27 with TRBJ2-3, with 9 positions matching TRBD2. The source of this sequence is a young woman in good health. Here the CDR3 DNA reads TGTGCCACCAGATTCGGACTAGCGACGGGAGATACGCAGTATTTT. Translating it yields CATRFGLATGDTQYF.